This T cell receptor (beta chain) is from a study of CD8 T cells in ankylosing spondylitis. Findings of the study overall: From matched ankylosing spondylitis synovial fluid, disease-linked clones were reportedly recovered at significantly enriched levels.

As concerns this clonotype: Its antigen is still unknown.

In TCRdb, the 5' RACE reads were re-called with MiXCR into one record per CDR3 protein. The data show about 170,000 distinct CDR3 sequences, with about 17% seen just once and 7.8% held by the top ten. Trimming took 2 bases from V and 3 from J, leaving 5 bases between them. This CDR3 spans 12 amino acids. Sequenced sample: blood, either unsorted or a sorted T cell fraction (not recorded which). The TCR originated in a male donor with ankylosing spondylitis or in good health (not recorded which). The J gene is TRBJ2-7, the V gene TRBV12-3 or TRBV12-4; D remains ambiguous. CDR3 nucleotide sequence: TGTGCCAGCAGTTTATCAGACTACGAGCAGTACTTC. The encoded protein is CASSLSDYEQYF.